These T cell receptor beta chains were read from a single sample in a study of graft-versus-host responses after intestinal transplantation. The method was immunoSEQ multiplex PCR; TCRdb's version includes in-frame clones alone and lacks a portion of them. The sample yields tens of thousands of clones, approximately 96% seen once. These receptors are not linked to any known antigen. Material: unstimulated CD8+ T cells sorted from spleen or lymph node cells, obtained before intestinal transplant. The receptors come from a human donor who received an intestinal transplant. Both conserved end residues are part of each CDR3. D genes are given only for firm matches. Size is omitted from some rows. Given values are once, few, many or a class for expanded clones.

CDR3nt | CDR3aa | abundance | d_gene | j_gene | v_gene
TGCGCCAGCAGCCAAGACCCCCACTATCAGCCCCAGCATTTT | CASSQDPHYQPQHF | NA | NA | TRBJ1-5 | TRBV4-1
TGTGCCAGCAGTGAAGTGACGGGCAACCTAAAGAATCGGAACCAGTCCCTGGATGGCTACACCTTC | CASSEVTGNLKNRNQSLDGYTF | NA | NA | TRBJ1-2 | TRBV2
TGTGCCAGCAGCTTGGGGACAGGTTTGAACACTGAAGCTTTCTTT | CASSLGTGLNTEAFF | NA | TRBD1 | TRBJ1-1 | TRBV7-9
TGTGCCAGCTCACCACCGGACAGTTCTCCAGATACGCAGTATTTT | CASSPPDSSPDTQYF | NA | NA | TRBJ2-3 | TRBV18
TGTGCCAGCAGCCCGACGACTAGCGGATACTACGAGCAGTACTTC | CASSPTTSGYYEQYF | NA | TRBD2 | TRBJ2-7 | TRBV11-2
TGTGCCACCAAGACAGGGAACTCCTACGAGCAGTACTTC | CATKTGNSYEQYF | NA | TRBD1 | TRBJ2-7 | TRBV27
TGTGCCAGCGGACAGGGGGGACGGGAAAAACTGTTTTTT | CASGQGGREKLFF | NA | TRBD1 | TRBJ1-4 | TRBV9
TGTGCCAGCAGTGAATTTTTTGTTGGGCAGGGACAAGAGACCCAGTACTTC | CASSEFFVGQGQETQYF | NA | NA | TRBJ2-5 | TRBV6-1
TGTGCCAGCAGCCGAAAAGGGGAAGGCTACGAGCAGTACTTC | CASSRKGEGYEQYF | NA | NA | TRBJ2-7 | TRBV4-2
TGTGCCAGCAGGACAGCGGGAGGGTCGACAGATACGCAGTATTTT | CASRTAGGSTDTQYF | NA | TRBD2 | TRBJ2-3 | TRBV27
TGTGCCAGTAGTTCCCCGGTAGGGACTCAAGACTTTGAGTCCTACGAGCAGTACTTC | CASSSPVGTQDFESYEQYF | once | NA | TRBJ2-7 | TRBV19
TGTGCCAGCAGCTTGTTTGCGGGGGCAGGAGAGACCCAGTACTTC | CASSLFAGAGETQYF | NA | NA | TRBJ2-5 | TRBV5-4
TGTGCCAGCAGCTTATTGTCGACAGGAGCTGAGTCCTACGAGCAGTACTTC | CASSLLSTGAESYEQYF | NA | NA | TRBJ2-7 | TRBV7-8
TGTGCCAGCAGCGCCCAGGGGGATAGCAATCAGCCCCAGCATTTT | CASSAQGDSNQPQHF | NA | TRBD1 | TRBJ1-5 | TRBV28
TGCAGCGTTGTGGGGGGGACAGGGATCGACAATGAGCAGTTCTTC | CSVVGGTGIDNEQFF | NA | TRBD1 | TRBJ2-1 | TRBV29-1
TGTGCCAGCAGCTTGTGGGGACTAGCGGAAACCTACGAGCAGTACTTC | CASSLWGLAETYEQYF | NA | TRBD2 | TRBJ2-7 | TRBV11-2
TGCAGCGTTGGAGGGACCTCTCCCTACGAGCAGTACTTC | CSVGGTSPYEQYF | NA | NA | TRBJ2-7 | TRBV29-1
TGTGCCAGCAGTTTCCCCGGACTCAACAATGAGCAGTTCTTC | CASSFPGLNNEQFF | NA | NA | TRBJ2-1 | TRBV28
TGTGCCAGCAGCCCCCGCGACCGGGATCTTAGGAGCTATAGCAATCAGCCCCAGCATTTT | CASSPRDRDLRSYSNQPQHF | once | NA | TRBJ1-5 | TRBV11-3
TGTGCCAGCAGCTTTAGCTTACAGACAGAATTCTCCTACGAGCAGTACTTC | CASSFSLQTEFSYEQYF | NA | NA | TRBJ2-7 | TRBV11-2
TGTGCCAGCAGCTTAGCGGGCAATCAGCCCCAGCATTTT | CASSLAGNQPQHF | NA | NA | TRBJ1-5 | TRBV11-2
TGCGCCAGCAGTGTGAGCAGGGCCTACGAGCAGTACTTC | CASSVSRAYEQYF | NA | NA | TRBJ2-7 | TRBV10-2
TGTGCCAGCAGTTACGGGGGGAGGGGGCCCTACGAGCAGTACTTC | CASSYGGRGPYEQYF | NA | NA | TRBJ2-7 | TRBV6-5
TGTGCCAGCAGCTTATACTCGCCTTATGAGCAGTTCTTC | CASSLYSPYEQFF | NA | NA | TRBJ2-1 | TRBV7-9
TGTGCCAGTAGTATAGATCCCCCGGGGAGGGGAGAAAAACTGTTTTTT | CASSIDPPGRGEKLFF | NA | NA | TRBJ1-4 | TRBV19
TGCGCCAGCAGCTTGGCAGCGGGAAGCTCCTACAATGAGCAGTTCTTC | CASSLAAGSSYNEQFF | NA | TRBD2 | TRBJ2-1 | TRBV5-1
TGTGCTAGTGGTTTCGCCGCCGGACTAGCAGAAGAGACCCAGTACTTC | CASGFAAGLAEETQYF | NA | TRBD2 | TRBJ2-5 | TRBV12-5
TGTGCCAGTAGTATAGCAGGGCTGAACACTGAAGCTTTCTTT | CASSIAGLNTEAFF | NA | NA | TRBJ1-1 | TRBV19
TGTGCCAGCAGCTTAGTTGCTACAGGAAGGAACACCGGGGAGCTGTTTTTT | CASSLVATGRNTGELFF | NA | NA | TRBJ2-2 | TRBV7-2
TGTGCCAGCCAGATGGGGAACACTGAAGCTTTCTTT | CASQMGNTEAFF | NA | NA | TRBJ1-1 | TRBV6-1
TGTGCCAGCAGCTCCGTGACAGGCTTGAACACTGAAGCTTTCTTT | CASSSVTGLNTEAFF | NA | NA | TRBJ1-1 | TRBV7-6
TGTGCCAGCAGCTTGGGAGGACTAGCGGGAACGGATGAGCAGTTCTTC | CASSLGGLAGTDEQFF | NA | TRBD2 | TRBJ2-1 | TRBV7-7
TGTGCCTGGAGTGTACTCGGAGGTGATGAGCAGTTCTTC | CAWSVLGGDEQFF | NA | NA | TRBJ2-1 | TRBV30
TGTGCCAGCAGCTTGGAACAGGGAGGCACAGATACGCAGTATTTT | CASSLEQGGTDTQYF | NA | NA | TRBJ2-3 | TRBV5-4
TGTGCCAGTAGCCCTACAGACTTGGCGGAACCCTACAATGAGCAGTTCTTC | CASSPTDLAEPYNEQFF | NA | NA | TRBJ2-1 | TRBV19
TGTGCCAGCAGTTCCCCACCCGCGCGGGGCTACACCTTC | CASSSPPARGYTF | NA | NA | TRBJ1-2 | TRBV27
TGTGCCAGCAGTTACTCTTTATACCGGGAGACCCAGTACTTC | CASSYSLYRETQYF | NA | NA | TRBJ2-5 | TRBV6-5
TGCGCCAGCAGCCAAGACTTTGGCTTCGTGTTAGGTTTTCGGGAGACCCAGTACTTC | CASSQDFGFVLGFRETQYF | NA | NA | TRBJ2-5 | TRBV4-1
TGCGCCAGCAGTGAGTCTGGCGGGAGGGCCCTCGCCGGGGAGCTGTTTTTT | CASSESGGRALAGELFF | NA | TRBD2 | TRBJ2-2 | TRBV10-2
TGTGCCACCAGCAGAGATAGGGAAAGGAGCACTGAAGCTTTCTTT | CATSRDRERSTEAFF | few | NA | TRBJ1-1 | TRBV15
TGTGCCAGCAGCCGAGGGGGGCATGAGCAGTTCTTC | CASSRGGHEQFF | NA | NA | TRBJ2-1 | TRBV9
TGTGCCAGCAGTTCCGGGACAGTCCCCTACGAGCAGTACTTC | CASSSGTVPYEQYF | NA | TRBD1 | TRBJ2-7 | TRBV6-5
TGTGCCAGCAGCTCGGGGCGTAACCAGGTCACAGATACGCAGTATTTT | CASSSGRNQVTDTQYF | NA | NA | TRBJ2-3 | TRBV7-9
TGTGCCAGCAGTGGGGACGTCTCCTACGAGCAGTACTTC | CASSGDVSYEQYF | NA | NA | TRBJ2-7 | TRBV2
TGTGCCAGCACGCGGGCTAGCGGACGATACAATGAGCAGTTCTTC | CASTRASGRYNEQFF | NA | TRBD2 | TRBJ2-1 | TRBV7-9
TGTGCTAGACGCGCAGGGGATGAGCAGTTCTTC | CARRAGDEQFF | NA | NA | TRBJ2-1 | TRBV12-5
TGTGCCAGCATCCTCGGACCCGAATCAACCGGGGAGCTGTTTTTT | CASILGPESTGELFF | NA | NA | TRBJ2-2 | TRBV2
TGTGCCAGCTCACTACATAGGGCCCCCGCAGATACGCAGTATTTT | CASSLHRAPADTQYF | NA | NA | TRBJ2-3 | TRBV18
TGTGCCAGCGGGGAGCGAGTTCCATCCTACGAGCAGTACTTC | CASGERVPSYEQYF | NA | NA | TRBJ2-7 | TRBV28
TGTGCCAGCAGTTTGGGCAGTGACAGCTATGGCTACACCTTC | CASSLGSDSYGYTF | NA | NA | TRBJ1-2 | TRBV27
TGTGCCAGCAGCCAACCCGGGACAGGGGGCGATGGCTACACCTTC | CASSQPGTGGDGYTF | NA | TRBD1 | TRBJ1-2 | TRBV7-3
TGTGCCAGCAGCGTAGGCGGGAGGGCCTACGAGCAGTACTTC | CASSVGGRAYEQYF | NA | TRBD2 | TRBJ2-7 | TRBV9